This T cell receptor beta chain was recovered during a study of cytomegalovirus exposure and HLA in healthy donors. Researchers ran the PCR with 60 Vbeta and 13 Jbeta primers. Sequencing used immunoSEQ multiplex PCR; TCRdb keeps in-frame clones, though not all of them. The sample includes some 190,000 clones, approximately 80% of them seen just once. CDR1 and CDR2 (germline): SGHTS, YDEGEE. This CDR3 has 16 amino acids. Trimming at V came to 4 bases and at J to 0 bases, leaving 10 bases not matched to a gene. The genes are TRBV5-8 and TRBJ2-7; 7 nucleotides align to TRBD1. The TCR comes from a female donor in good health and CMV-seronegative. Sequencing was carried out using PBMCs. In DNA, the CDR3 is TGTGCCAGCAGCCCGGCGACAGGGTTTAGCTCCTACGAGCAGTACTTC. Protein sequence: CASSPATGFSSYEQYF.